A selection of T cell receptor beta chains follows, all from one sample in a study of blood T cell repertoires in COVID-19. The repertoire was sequenced with immunoSEQ multiplex PCR; TCRdb's copy has only in-frame clones and lacks some. The repertoire holds under 130,000 clones, with around nine tenths as singletons. The source material was peripheral blood. All receptors come from an elderly woman in a cohort sampled during active COVID-19. CDR3s include the opening cysteine and the closing phenylalanine or tryptophan. D genes are given only for firm matches. The size entry is marked missing in some rows and otherwise reads once, few, many or a size class.

clone size: -; D gene: -; J gene: TRBJ2-1; V gene: TRBV4-1; CDR3 DNA: TGCGCCAGCAGCCAAGGCCTGCCTACGCGGGGTTACAATGAGCAGTTCTTC; CDR3 protein: CASSQGLPTRGYNEQFF
clone size: -; D gene: TRBD1; J gene: TRBJ2-2; V gene: TRBV7-3; CDR3 DNA: TGTGCCAGCAGCTTAGACAGGGGGACCGGGGAGCTGTTTTTT; CDR3 protein: CASSLDRGTGELFF
clone size: -; D gene: -; J gene: TRBJ2-1; V gene: TRBV3-1/TRBV3-2; CDR3 DNA: TGTGCCAGCAGCCAAGGGACTCCCCCTAATGAGCAGTTCTTC; CDR3 protein: CASSQGTPPNEQFF
clone size: -; D gene: -; J gene: TRBJ1-1; V gene: TRBV6-5; CDR3 DNA: TGTGCCAGCAGTTTCGCAGGGTGGAACACTGAAGCTTTCTTT; CDR3 protein: CASSFAGWNTEAFF
clone size: -; D gene: TRBD2; J gene: TRBJ2-1; V gene: TRBV6-5; CDR3 DNA: TGTGCCAGCAAGACCACGGGGGGGAACAATGAGCAGTTCTTC; CDR3 protein: CASKTTGGNNEQFF
clone size: once; D gene: TRBD1; J gene: TRBJ2-2; V gene: TRBV5-8; CDR3 DNA: TGTGCCAGCAGCTTGCGACAGGGGGGCCACACCGGGGAGCTGTTTTTT; CDR3 protein: CASSLRQGGHTGELFF
clone size: -; D gene: -; J gene: TRBJ2-3; V gene: TRBV3-1/TRBV3-2; CDR3 DNA: TGTGCCAGCAGCCCCCGGACAACAACTAGCACAGATACGCAGTATTTT; CDR3 protein: CASSPRTTTSTDTQYF
clone size: -; D gene: -; J gene: TRBJ2-1; V gene: TRBV7-3; CDR3 DNA: TGTGCCAGCAGTTCTAAACTAGGTACATACAATGAGCAGTTCTTC; CDR3 protein: CASSSKLGTYNEQFF
clone size: -; D gene: -; J gene: TRBJ2-1; V gene: TRBV6-6; CDR3 DNA: TGTGCCAGCACCTCGGGGGAAGGCGTGGGTGAGCAGTTCTTC; CDR3 protein: CASTSGEGVGEQFF
clone size: -; D gene: TRBD2; J gene: TRBJ2-7; V gene: TRBV24-1; CDR3 DNA: TGTGCCACCAGTGGCGCCGGGACTAGCGGGAGGTACGAGCAGTACTTC; CDR3 protein: CATSGAGTSGRYEQYF
clone size: -; D gene: TRBD1; J gene: TRBJ1-6; V gene: TRBV3-1/TRBV3-2; CDR3 DNA: TGTGCCAGCAGCCACGACAGGGGGGGTTCACCCCTCCACTTT; CDR3 protein: CASSHDRGGSPLHF
clone size: -; D gene: -; J gene: TRBJ1-2; V gene: TRBV19; CDR3 DNA: TGTGCCACAAGTCCCCGGGACACCCTAGGCTACACCTTC; CDR3 protein: CATSPRDTLGYTF
clone size: -; D gene: TRBD1; J gene: TRBJ1-5; V gene: TRBV19; CDR3 DNA: TGTGCCACCAGACAGGGAAGGGTCTCTGGGATGGGACCGCCCCAGCATTTT; CDR3 protein: CATRQGRVSGMGPPQHF
clone size: -; D gene: -; J gene: TRBJ2-5; V gene: TRBV11-3; CDR3 DNA: TGTGCCAGCAGCTCCGGTGGAATAGCAGAGACCCAGTACTTC; CDR3 protein: CASSSGGIAETQYF
clone size: once; D gene: TRBD1; J gene: TRBJ1-2; V gene: TRBV2; CDR3 DNA: TGTGCCAGCAGTGGCCTCCGGGACAGTTATGGCTACACCTTC; CDR3 protein: CASSGLRDSYGYTF
clone size: -; D gene: -; J gene: TRBJ2-2; V gene: TRBV7-2; CDR3 DNA: TGTGCCAGCCGGTATGGGCCGAACACCGGGGAGCTGTTTTTT; CDR3 protein: CASRYGPNTGELFF
clone size: -; D gene: TRBD2; J gene: TRBJ2-3; V gene: TRBV6-4; CDR3 DNA: TGTGCCACCTCGGAACTAGCGGGAGTAGGTGGCACAGATACGCAGTATTTT; CDR3 protein: CATSELAGVGGTDTQYF
clone size: -; D gene: -; J gene: TRBJ1-1; V gene: TRBV19; CDR3 DNA: TGTGCCAGTAGGGGCCAGGGAGGGAGCACTGAAGCTTTCTTT; CDR3 protein: CASRGQGGSTEAFF
clone size: -; D gene: -; J gene: TRBJ2-1; V gene: TRBV5-1; CDR3 DNA: TGCGCCAGCAGCCCTCGAGGGCAGGGGTTGGATGAGCAGTTCTTC; CDR3 protein: CASSPRGQGLDEQFF
clone size: -; D gene: -; J gene: TRBJ1-1; V gene: TRBV5-3; CDR3 DNA: TGTGCCAGAAGCTTGGGTGACCAGCAGCGAACTGAAGCTTTCTTT; CDR3 protein: CARSLGDQQRTEAFF
clone size: -; D gene: -; J gene: TRBJ2-2; V gene: TRBV10-3; CDR3 DNA: TGTGCCATCAATACCGGGACAACCAGCGACACCGGGGAGCTGTTTTTT; CDR3 protein: CAINTGTTSDTGELFF
clone size: -; D gene: TRBD2; J gene: TRBJ2-1; V gene: TRBV5-6; CDR3 DNA: TGTGCCAGCAGGGGGACTAGCGGGATGTGGTCGAACAATGAGCAGTTCTTC; CDR3 protein: CASRGTSGMWSNNEQFF